Sequencing of this TCR beta chain was carried out in a study of vaccination effects on CD4 cells after COVID-19. With respect to this clone: Its target is not known.

Germline V gene data show CDR1 as SGHTA and CDR2 as FQGNSA. J gave up 5 bases and V 5 bases, and 7 bases lay outside the gene matches. The CDR3 runs to 15 residues. The data were produced by immunoSEQ multiplex PCR, yet TCRdb's version contains in-frame clones alone and is incomplete. Of more than 60,000 clones detected, roughly 81% appear once; the ten largest clones hold about 2.2%. Cells that had been cultured for roughly ten days were the source of isolated CD4+ T cells. Everyone in the study got two shots of either the BNT162b2 or mRNA-1273 vaccine. Fresh IL-2-containing medium replaced half the medium on days 3 and 7.

This TCR was sampled from a human donor who received a COVID-19 vaccine. The source material was CD4+ T cells from PBMCs cultured without peptide, sampled after COVID-19 vaccination. The chain is built from TRBV7-2 and TRBJ2-3; TRBD2 matches 10 bases. The CDR3 bases are TGTGCCAGCAGCCACGCACTAGCGGGGTTAGATACGCAGTATTTT. It specifies CASSHALAGLDTQYF.